This T cell receptor beta chain emerged from a study of shared clonotypes between healthy human individuals. When replicate PCRs were run on sorted subsets, they used roughly 0.2 ug DNA, tens of thousands of T cell genomes. Assay used: immunoSEQ multiplex PCR; TCRdb lists only in-frame clones, some missing. This sample has about 2.4 million clones; approximately 93% occur once, and the top ten carry 0.36%. The CDR3 spans 13 residues. The germline CDR1 and CDR2 sequences are MDHEN and SYDVKM. Trimming left V 10 bases short and J 2 bases short, with 12 bases between. Sequencing was carried out using naive CD4+ T cells from PBMCs. Sample subset: CD45RA+ positively selected. This TCR derives from a man between 18 and 35 years old in good health. Some clones in this sample may be carry-over from other donors' samples. The chain has TRBV28 and TRBJ1-5; D is unclear. CDR3: CATYRRGNQPQHF. CDR3 DNA: TGTGCCACCTATCGGAGGGGCAATCAGCCCCAGCATTTT.